This record covers a single T cell receptor beta chain. Its specificity is not known. The repertoire was sequenced with immunoSEQ multiplex PCR; TCRdb's copy has only in-frame clones and lacks some. The sample includes about 100,000 clones, 88% of them seen just once. This sample was taken from a study of T cell responses to AZD1222 COVID-19 vaccine. Overall study results and limits: In all cases, repertoires were sampled only after the peak T cell response. Regions 160-218 and 743-854 held dominance among vaccine-associated CD4 TCRs, which spanned spike. Donor demographics were predominantly white British with a female majority; clonal diversity may be underestimated.

CDR3 length: 17 residues. Trimming stripped 1 base from V and 0 bases from J, with 13 bases between. CDR1 MNHEY and CDR2 SMNVEV come from the germline V gene (reference sequence). This sequence originates from an adult in good health. The V call is TRBV27, the J call TRBJ1-3, with D uncertain. The sample consisted of peripheral blood, taken on day 0 of AZD1222 vaccination. CDR3 DNA sequence: TGTGCCAGCAGTTTATTCCCCCCCCTGGGCTCTGGAAACACCATATATTTT. Translating gives CASSLFPPLGSGNTIYF.